This is a list of T cell receptor beta chains from one sample in a study of shared clonotypes between healthy human individuals. Sequencing used immunoSEQ multiplex PCR; TCRdb keeps in-frame clones, though not all of them. This sample yields roughly 640,000 clones, of which roughly 70% are seen a single time; 1.5% to 2% belongs to the top ten. Sequencing input: memory CD4+ T cells sorted from blood. Receptors were obtained from a woman in her twenties or thirties in good health. CDR3s include the opening cysteine and the closing phenylalanine or tryptophan. Fields, in order: J gene, D gene, V gene, clone size, CDR3 protein, CDR3 DNA. D genes are given only for firm matches. Clone sizes are given selectively: once, few, many, or a class where the clone is expanded.

TRBJ1-2 | TRBD1 | TRBV5-6 | once | CASSRREQGWRGYTF | TGTGCCAGCAGCAGGCGGGAACAGGGGTGGCGTGGCTACACCTTC
TRBJ1-4 | - | TRBV6-1 | few | CASIGGEKLFF | TGTGCCAGCATCGGGGGTGAAAAACTGTTTTTT
TRBJ2-7 | - | TRBV27 | - | CATQGDIPPYEQYF | TGTGCCACCCAAGGGGACATACCGCCCTACGAGCAGTACTTC
TRBJ1-1 | TRBD1 | TRBV28 | few | CASSDRANTEAFF | TGTGCCAGCTCAGACAGGGCGAACACTGAAGCTTTCTTT
TRBJ2-3 | - | TRBV23-1 | once | CASSRFVKTDTQYF | TGCGCCAGCAGCCGGTTCGTCAAGACAGATACGCAGTATTTT
TRBJ1-4 | TRBD1 | TRBV2 | - | CASSEVRRQGAVKLFF | TGTGCCAGCAGTGAAGTAAGGCGGCAGGGGGCCGTAAAACTGTTTTTT
TRBJ2-7 | TRBD1 | TRBV4-1 | once | CASSLIGTGNYEQYF | TGCGCCAGCAGCCTTATAGGGACAGGGAACTACGAGCAGTACTTC
TRBJ1-5 | - | TRBV4-1 | - | CASSQEGPSNQPQHF | TGCGCCAGCAGCCAAGAGGGACCTAGCAATCAGCCCCAGCATTTT
TRBJ2-1 | TRBD2 | TRBV7-8 | - | CASSSRTSERNEQFF | TGTGCCAGCAGCTCCAGGACTAGCGAGCGAAATGAGCAGTTCTTC
TRBJ2-7 | - | TRBV5-4 | - | CASSLSLVGEQYF | TGTGCCAGCAGCTTGTCGCTAGTGGGAGAGCAGTACTTC